Listed here are 14 T cell receptor beta chains from one sample, sequenced in a study of T cell repertoires in MIS-A myocarditis. The repertoire was sequenced with immunoSEQ multiplex PCR; TCRdb's copy has only in-frame clones and lacks some. The sample has some 10,000 clones; around 89% are singletons. Sequenced sample: thoracic lymph node tissue obtained at autopsy. Source of these receptors: a man aged 18 to 29 with fulminant myocarditis from multisystem inflammatory syndrome in adults (MIS-A) after COVID-19.

The genes are TRBV18 and TRBJ1-1, with D hard to call. Germline CDR1 is KGHSH and CDR2 is LQKENI. The CDR3 runs 14 residues. With 3 bases removed from V and 5 bases from J, the gap between germline ends came to 13 bases. DNA of the CDR3: TGTGCCAGCTCACCTCCGGGTGGTATGACTGAAGCTTTCTTT. Translating it yields CASSPPGGMTEAFF.

This chain uses TRBV9 with TRBJ2-2; either TRBD1 or TRBD2 may supply D (5 bases each). The CDR3 contains 15 residues. The V end was cut by 4 bases, the J end by 3 bases, with 13 bases between. CDR1 and CDR2 (germline): SGDLS, YYNGEE. This chain's CDR3 is CASSPRDRYTGELFF. CDR3 in DNA: TGTGCCAGCAGCCCAAGGGACCGATACACCGGGGAGCTGTTTTTT.

The chain carries TRBV7-2 and TRBJ2-4; the D gene is possibly TRBD1 (6 bases). The length of the CDR3 is 15 residues. The ends were cut back, 5 bases at V and 5 bases at J, with 16 bases in the middle. CDR1 SGHTA and CDR2 FQGNSA come from the germline V gene. The CDR3 reads CASSNPRGGENIQYF. DNA of the CDR3: TGTGCCAGCAGCAACCCACGAGGGGGAGAAAACATTCAGTACTTC.

The chain is built from TRBV5-3 and TRBJ1-2; D is undetermined. TRBV5-3 falls under the ORF class, with uncertain function. V dropped 2 bases and J dropped 8 bases, with 10 bases sitting between them. CDR3 length: 12 amino acids. In nucleotides, the CDR3 is TGTGCCAGAAGCTTTAGGGTAAACGGCTACACCTTC. It codes for CARSFRVNGYTF.

The rearrangement uses TRBV19 and TRBJ1-1; a weak D match, TRBD1 (6 bases). Germline values: CDR1 LNHDA, CDR2 SQIVND (reference sequence). Trimming removed 3 bases from V and 4 bases from J, with 9 bases in between. The CDR3 totals 13 residues. The CDR3 bases are TGTGCCAGTAGTATCGGGGGGCTCACTGAAGCTTTCTTT. Its translation is CASSIGGLTEAFF.

The chain employs TRBV9 and TRBJ1-3, with TRBD1 as a possible D gene (5 bases). V lost 0 bases, J lost 0 bases, and 10 bases lay in between. Germline CDR1 and CDR2: SGDLS and YYNGEE. The CDR3 totals 16 residues. The CDR3 DNA sequence: TGTGCCAGCAGCGTAGGACAGCTAACCTCTGGAAACACCATATATTTT. Translation: CASSVGQLTSGNTIYF. The whole variable domain, remainder taken from reference TRBV9 and TRBJ1-3, is DSGVTQTPKHLITATGQRVTLRCSPRSGDLSVYWYQQSLDQGLQFLIQYYNGEERAKGNILERFSAQQFPDLHSELNLSSLELGDSALYFCASSVGQLTSGNTIYFGEGSWLTVV.

The chain is built from TRBV28 and TRBJ1-2, with 8 bases lining up with TRBD1. CDR1 and CDR2 from the germline V gene are MDHEN and SYDVKM. V trimming: 10 bases; J trimming: 8 bases; junction bases outside the gene matches: 21. The CDR3 has 16 amino acids. CDR3 sequence: CATTYSSRAGGRGYTF. Here the CDR3 DNA reads TGTGCCACCACCTATTCTTCCCGGGCAGGGGGCCGAGGCTACACCTTC.

The V call is TRBV9, the J call TRBJ2-1; TRBD2 agrees at 8 bases. With 0 bases clipped from V and 10 bases from J, the junction kept 12 bases outside the gene matches. The length of the CDR3 is 16 residues. Germline V lookup: CDR1 SGDLS, CDR2 YYNGEE. The CDR3 DNA follows: TGTGCCAGCAGCGTAGACGGGGGGGCTCGACCCAGCGAGCAGTTCTTC. This sequence encodes CASSVDGGARPSEQFF. The whole variable domain, remainder taken from reference TRBV9 and TRBJ2-1, is DSGVTQTPKHLITATGQRVTLRCSPRSGDLSVYWYQQSLDQGLQFLIQYYNGEERAKGNILERFSAQQFPDLHSELNLSSLELGDSALYFCASSVDGGARPSEQFFGPGTRLTVL.

The chain combines TRBV29-1 with TRBJ1-2; perhaps TRBD1 as D (6 bases). Germline V CDR1 and CDR2: SQVTM, ANQGSEA. CDR3 length equals 13 residues. The V and J ends lost 6 bases and 7 bases respectively, with 18 bases between them. CDR3 in amino acids: CSVADRDNSGYTF. The CDR3 nucleotides read TGCAGCGTGGCCGACCGGGACAACAGTGGCTACACCTTC.

The chain is built from TRBV3-1 (or the pseudogene TRBV3-2) and TRBJ2-1; TRBD2 matches 12 bases. CDR3 size: 16 residues. Germline CDR1 and CDR2: LGHDT and YNNKEL (reference sequence). V lost 4 bases to trimming and J lost 7 bases; unmatched junction nucleotides: 8. In DNA form, the CDR3 reads TGTGCCAGCAGCCCTTGGGCTAGCGGGGGGGCAAATGAGCAGTTCTTC. The encoded protein is CASSPWASGGANEQFF.

This clone was seen once. Other DNA sequences in the same sample also yield this CDR3. The chain has TRBV5-1 and TRBJ1-1; possible D gene TRBD1, 6 bases. From germline, CDR1 is SGHRS and CDR2 YFSETQ. V lost 0 bases to trimming and J lost 0 bases, with 12 bases between them. This CDR3 contains 16 residues. CDR3 DNA sequence: TGCGCCAGCAGCTTGGTAGGGGGTTTAATGAACACTGAAGCTTTCTTT. Protein product: CASSLVGGLMNTEAFF.

This chain joins TRBV10-3 and TRBJ2-7; 7 bases map to TRBD1. Germline loops: CDR1 ENHRY, CDR2 SYGVKD. V was pared by 6 bases and J by 1 base, with 12 bases of the junction left unmatched. The CDR3 loop spans 16 amino acids. The CDR3 DNA sequence: TGTGCCATCAGCAATGCCCCGGGACAGAAATCCTACGAGCAGTACTTC. This translates into CAISNAPGQKSYEQYF.

The V and J genes are TRBV5-1 and TRBJ2-7; 15 bases align to TRBD2. V shed 4 bases and J 1 base; nucleotides not matched to a gene: 9. The germline CDR1 and CDR2 sequences are SGHRS and YFSETQ. CDR3 length: 18 residues. CDR3 region: CASSQPGLAGGWSYEQYF. CDR3 sequence (DNA): TGCGCCAGCAGCCAACCGGGACTAGCGGGAGGTTGGTCCTACGAGCAGTACTTC. The variable domain in full, completed from reference TRBV5-1 and TRBJ2-7, reads KAGVTQTPRYLIKTRGQQVTLSCSPISGHRSVSWYQQTPGQGLQFLFEYFSETQRNKGNFPGRFSGRQFSNSRSEMNVSTLELGDSALYLCASSQPGLAGGWSYEQYFGPGTRLTVT.

The CDR3 nucleotides read TGTGCCAGCAGTTACTCGAGGCGGAAAAACACCGGGGAGCTGTTTTTT. This codes for CASSYSRRKNTGELFF. The chain combines TRBV6-2 or TRBV6-3 with TRBJ2-2; the D is unclear. CDR1 and CDR2 from the germline V gene are MNHEY and SVGEGT. V lost 0 bases, J lost 2 bases, and 10 bases lay in between. The CDR3 is made up of 16 amino acids.